The 14 T cell receptor beta chains below were found in one sample sequenced in a study of OX40 agonist ivuxolimab in advanced cancers. Profiled with immunoSEQ multiplex PCR; TCRdb holds only in-frame clones, not every one. The sample lists tens of thousands of clones, about nine tenths seen once, with 0.3% in the top ten. This specimen consisted of CD4+ or CD8+ T cells sorted from blood, obtained in a trial of the OX40 agonist ivuxolimab. Receptors were obtained from an adult with an advanced solid tumor such as melanoma, head and neck, liver or kidney cancer.

This chain links TRBV18 with TRBJ2-5; unclear D gene. V was cut by 0 bases and J by 0 bases, with 11 bases left in between. Per the germline V gene, CDR1 is KGHSH and CDR2 is LQKENI. This CDR3 region has 16 residues. In DNA, the CDR3 is TGTGCCAGCTCACCACCGGCTGGCCAGAACCAAGAGACCCAGTACTTC. As protein: CASSPPAGQNQETQYF.

The rearrangement joins TRBV7-3 to TRBJ2-5; 12 nucleotides line up with TRBD2. Trimming took 4 bases from V and 5 from J; bases not matched to a gene: 5. From germline, CDR1 is SGHTA and CDR2 FQGTGA. This CDR3 has 15 amino acids. DNA of the CDR3: TGTGCCAGCAGCTCTGGACTAGCGGGACAGGAGACCCAGTACTTC. This translates into CASSSGLAGQETQYF.

The chain uses TRBV6-5 and TRBJ2-5, with D perhaps TRBD1 (6 bases). Trimming pared 6 bases from V and 3 bases from J, leaving 17 bases between. The CDR3 is 15 amino acids. Per germline, CDR1 MNHEY and CDR2 SVGAGI. DNA for the CDR3: TGTGCCAGCAGCCGAGGCCAGGGGCCTGAAGAGACCCAGTACTTC. Its translation: CASSRGQGPEETQYF.

The V call is TRBV29-1, the J call TRBJ2-2; D is ambiguous. CDR1 SQVTM and CDR2 ANQGSEA come from the germline V gene. The CDR3 is 12 residues long. V lost 5 bases and J 1 base, leaving 5 bases between the germline ends. CDR3 bases: TGCAGCGTTCAGCGGAACACCGGGGAGCTGTTTTTT. Protein product: CSVQRNTGELFF.

V and J are TRBV5-1 and TRBJ2-5; D remains unclear. V was clipped by 0 bases and J by 2 bases, with 11 bases between them. The germline gives CDR1 SGHRS, CDR2 YFSETQ. The CDR3 consists of 15 residues. Here the CDR3 reads CASSLGTVQQETQYF. The CDR3 nucleotides are TGCGCCAGCAGCTTGGGGACGGTTCAACAAGAGACCCAGTACTTC.

V usage is TRBV2 and J usage is TRBJ2-1; D remains ambiguous. Germline V gene lookup returns CDR1 SNHLY and CDR2 FYNNEI. The CDR3 has 11 amino acids. V was trimmed by 1 base and J by 6 bases, leaving 1 base between them. The CDR3 spells CASSEVNEQFF. DNA of the CDR3: TGTGCCAGCAGTGAAGTCAATGAGCAGTTCTTC.

In the case of this clone: This sample also contains other DNA sequences that code for the same CDR3. The chain carries TRBV25-1 and TRBJ1-5, with D unclear. The V and J ends lost 7 bases and 7 bases respectively, with 14 bases between them. From germline, CDR1 is MGHDK and CDR2 SYGVNS. The CDR3 runs 13 residues. CDR3 sequence (DNA): TGTGCCAGCACAGGTGGAATTGGGCAGCCCCAGCATTTT. This sequence encodes CASTGGIGQPQHF.

CDR3 protein: CASSVELAGAFTDTQYF. CDR3 bases: TGTGCCAGCAGCGTAGAGCTAGCGGGAGCTTTCACAGATACGCAGTATTTT. The V call is TRBV9, the J call TRBJ2-3; 10 nucleotides line up with TRBD2. CDR1 and CDR2 from the germline V gene are SGDLS and YYNGEE. With V trimmed by 0 bases and J by 2 bases, 6 bases remained unmatched. CDR3 size: 17 residues.

The CDR3 bases are TGTGCCAGCACCCTATTCAATGAGCAGTTCTTC. Its translation: CASTLFNEQFF. The chain recombines TRBV7-9 with TRBJ2-1; D uncertain. The V and J ends lost 7 bases and 6 bases respectively, with 7 bases between them. Per germline, CDR1 SEHNR and CDR2 FQNEAQ (reference sequence). There are 11 residues in the CDR3.

The chain couples TRBV25-1 to TRBJ1-5, with D hard to call. CDR3 length equals 15 residues. Germline CDR1 is MGHDK and CDR2 is SYGVNS. Between the trimmed V and J ends, which lost 5 bases and 4 bases, there was a span of 15 bases. CDR3 sequence reads: CASSPGPGGNQPQHF. CDR3 in DNA: TGTGCCAGCAGTCCCGGTCCAGGCGGAAATCAGCCCCAGCATTTT.

The chain combines TRBV2 with TRBJ1-2; no firm D call. Germline CDR1 reads SNHLY; CDR2 reads FYNNEI. The CDR3 is 12 residues long. Trimming removed 7 bases at V and 0 bases at J, with 6 bases between. In nucleotides, the CDR3 is TGTGCCAGCATGGGGTCTAACTATGGCTACACCTTC. This codes for CASMGSNYGYTF.

The chain carries TRBV6-6 and TRBJ1-5; D not certain. The CDR3 is made up of 13 amino acids. Germline V gene lookup returns CDR1 MNHNY and CDR2 SVGAGI (reference sequence). With 7 bases removed from V and 4 bases from J, the gap between germline ends came to 11 bases. The DNA of the CDR3 is TGTGCCAGCAACTTGAGGGAAAATCAGCCCCAGCATTTT. Amino acid sequence: CASNLRENQPQHF.

The V gene is TRBV7-8, the J gene TRBJ2-7; 8 positions match TRBD1. Germline CDR1 SGHVS, CDR2 FQNEAQ. The J segment lost 0 bases and the V segment lost 2 bases, leaving 3 bases of the junction unmatched. The CDR3 has 15 residues. CDR3 region: CASSLPGGLSYEQYF. CDR3 DNA: TGTGCCAGCAGCTTACCAGGGGGCCTCTCCTACGAGCAGTACTTC.

V is TRBV19 and J is TRBJ1-5; a weak D match, TRBD1 (5 bases). The V gene's germline CDR1 is LNHDA and CDR2 SQIVND (reference sequence). V lost 3 bases to trimming and J lost 6 bases, with 15 bases between them. This CDR3 spans 15 amino acids. CDR3 DNA sequence: TGTGCCAGTAGTATTAGTTGGGCAGGGAGTCAGCCCCAGCATTTT. Residues: CASSISWAGSQPQHF.